The present TCR beta chain was sequenced within a study of blood T cell repertoires in COVID-19. Study overall: T cells, B-cell-depleted T cells, or PBMCs supplied cDNA or gDNA.

Germline CDR1 and CDR2: LGHDT and YNNKEL (reference sequence). J was trimmed by 0 bases and V by 3 bases; bases with no gene match: 13. This CDR3 comprises 20 residues. The protocol was immunoSEQ multiplex PCR, while the TCRdb copy is restricted to in-frame clones and leaves out a portion. Here the sample spans some 80,000 clones, less than 90% being singletons. The sequenced material came from peripheral blood. This chain joins TRBV3-1 (or the pseudogene TRBV3-2) and TRBJ2-3, with TRBD2 identical over 12 bases. The source of this sequence is a man in his fifties or sixties with active or convalescent COVID-19. DNA for the CDR3: TGTGCCAGCAGCCACGGACTAACTAGCGGGGGGCACTCTAGCACAGATACGCAGTATTTT. It yields the protein CASSHGLTSGGHSSTDTQYF.